The clone carrying this T cell receptor beta chain was counted a single time. Antigen specificity is unknown. The germline gene is not matched at one end of the junction; a read error may be the cause. TCRbeta libraries were built with three rounds of nested PCR, modified from ARM-PCR. TCRdb processed the multiplex PCR reads anew with MiXCR; each CDR3 protein has one entry. The sample shows about 60,000 distinct CDR3 sequences, around two thirds of them seen only once. This sample's RNA came from whole unsorted tissue. Distant lung tissue was collected more than 3 cm away from the tumor edge. The sample belongs to a study of tumor and adjacent non-tumor tissue in lung cancer. Looking at the study overall: On average, productive TCRbeta reads reached about 4.2 million per sample. Findings and limits, study-wide: Tumor TCR diversity, when higher, was linked to shorter survival. Tumor repertoires had a smaller top 100 clone share than normal lung. TCR diversity was significantly greater in tumor than normal lung tissue.

This CDR3 is built from 14 residues. The chain combines TRBV12-3 or TRBV12-4 with TRBJ1-1; no firm D call. The sequence was collected from a man between 65 and 85 years old with non-small cell lung cancer. Input material: distant non-tumor lung tissue. The CDR3 nucleotides are TGTGCCGGCAGTCTATACTCGAATCGAGTGGAAGCTTTCTTT. Its protein product is CAGSLYSNRVEAFF.